The source of this TCR beta chain is a study of radiotherapy plus CTLA-4 blockade in lung cancer. Germline CDR1 and CDR2: MNHEY and SVGAGI. V shed 4 bases and J shed 2 bases, with 9 bases lying between them. The CDR3 extends over 14 amino acids. Study conclusions and caveats: The study found tumor-derived TCR clones expanded in blood after radiotherapy plus ipilimumab.

The study gave focal radiation plus ipilimumab CTLA-4 blockade to patients with chemo-refractory metastatic non-small-cell lung cancer. The method was immunoSEQ multiplex PCR; TCRdb's version includes in-frame clones alone and lacks a portion of them. The profile shows more than 25,000 clones, under 80% of them singletons. In the case of this clone: Antigen unknown.

V gene TRBV6-5 combines with J gene TRBJ1-3; D is possibly TRBD1 (5 bases). The source is a human donor with non-small cell lung cancer who had stable disease on radiotherapy plus ipilimumab. The sequences come from peripheral blood, collected from a patient treated with radiotherapy plus ipilimumab. The CDR3 DNA reads as TGTGCCAGCAGTTTGGGGGGAACTGGAAACACCATATATTTT. Encoded protein: CASSLGGTGNTIYF.